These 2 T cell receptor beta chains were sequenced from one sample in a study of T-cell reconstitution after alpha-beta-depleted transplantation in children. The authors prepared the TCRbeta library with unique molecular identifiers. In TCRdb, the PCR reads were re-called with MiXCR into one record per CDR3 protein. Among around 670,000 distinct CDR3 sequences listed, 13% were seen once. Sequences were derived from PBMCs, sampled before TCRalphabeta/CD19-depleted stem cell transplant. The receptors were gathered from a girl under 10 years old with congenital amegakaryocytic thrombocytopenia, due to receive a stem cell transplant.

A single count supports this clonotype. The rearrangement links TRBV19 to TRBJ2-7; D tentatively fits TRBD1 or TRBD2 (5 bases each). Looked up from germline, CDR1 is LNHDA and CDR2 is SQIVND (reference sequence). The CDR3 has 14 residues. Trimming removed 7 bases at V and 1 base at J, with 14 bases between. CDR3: CASNQGRQSYEQYF. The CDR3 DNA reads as TGTGCCAGTAACCAGGGACGGCAATCCTACGAGCAGTACTTC.

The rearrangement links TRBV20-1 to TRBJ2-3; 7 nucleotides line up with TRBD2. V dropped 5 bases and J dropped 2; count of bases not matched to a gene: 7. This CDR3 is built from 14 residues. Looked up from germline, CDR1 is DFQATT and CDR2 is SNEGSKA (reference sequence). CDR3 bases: TGCAGTGCTGATAGCGGGTCAAACACAGATACGCAGTATTTT. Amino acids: CSADSGSNTDTQYF.